This T cell receptor beta chain appears in the sequencing data of a study of T cells in Graves' hyperthyroidism and ophthalmopathy. Study results and limitations: Progression to ophthalmopathy was predicted a median of 6.5 months early. Most thyroid clonotypes with frequency above 0.001 were detected in blood.

Amplified regions were TCR beta CDR3 sequences from RNA transcripts. HTBI primers were used for first-round RT-PCR of the TCR CDR3. TCRdb analysed the multiplex PCR reads with MiXCR anew, one entry per CDR3 protein. The data show approximately 700,000 distinct CDR3 sequences, nearly 45% seen once. Details on this clonotype: No antigen is known for it.

Patients were excluded because of uncontrolled infection, other autoimmune disease, pregnancy or lactation. This sequence originates from an adult man with Graves' disease, either hyperthyroidism or ophthalmopathy (not recorded which). Sequencing input: peripheral blood or thyroid tissue (not recorded which).

The CDR3: CASSVYSGSHEQYF. The CDR3 DNA is TGTGCCAGCAGCGTATATAGCGGGAGCCACGAGCAGTACTTC. The chain combines TRBV9 with TRBJ2-7; 9 bases match TRBD2. Germline V gene data show CDR1 as SGDLS and CDR2 as YYNGEE. The CDR3 length is 14 residues. The junction had 4 bases not matched to a gene; V was cut back by 1 base and J by 5 bases. The variable domain in full, completed from reference TRBV9 and TRBJ2-7, reads DSGVTQTPKHLITATGQRVTLRCSPRSGDLSVYWYQQSLDQGLQFLIQYYNGEERAKGNILERFSAQQFPDLHSELNLSSLELGDSALYFCASSVYSGSHEQYFGPGTRLTVT.